These 24 T cell receptor beta chains originate from one sample sequenced in a study of CD8 T cells in ankylosing spondylitis. Their recognized antigens are unknown. Study-wide results and limits: Blood from ankylosing spondylitis patients appeared to carry a characteristic roughly eight-variant TCR beta motif.

TCRdb analysed the 5' RACE reads with MiXCR anew, one entry per CDR3 protein. The sample lists some 840,000 distinct CDR3 sequences, roughly 10% occurring once. Input material: blood, either unsorted or a sorted T cell fraction (not recorded which). The receptors were gathered from a male donor with ankylosing spondylitis.

This clonotype was found many times. The V call is TRBV10-1, the J call TRBJ1-5; 7 bases are a match to TRBD1. V shed 6 bases, J shed 4 bases, and the junction held 3 bases outside the gene matches. Germline V gene sequence: CDR1 WNHNN, CDR2 SYGVQD (reference sequence). The CDR3 runs to 13 residues. The CDR3 is CASSETGNQPQHF. DNA for the CDR3: TGCGCCAGCAGCGAGACAGGGAATCAGCCCCAGCATTTT.

This clonotype has a handful of counts. This chain links TRBV5-1 with TRBJ2-1; tentatively, D is TRBD2 (6 bases). V shed 0 bases and J shed 7 bases, with 11 bases lying between them. Germline CDR1 is SGHRS and CDR2 is YFSETQ. The CDR3 has 14 amino acids. The CDR3 nucleotides read TGCGCCAGCAGCTTGGGAGGGAGGAGGAATGAGCAGTTCTTC. This codes for CASSLGGRRNEQFF.

This clonotype was observed a few times. The chain links TRBV6-2 or TRBV6-3 to TRBJ2-7; 13 bases align to TRBD2. Germline CDR1 and CDR2: MNHEY and SVGEGT. Trimming removed 6 bases from V and 5 bases from J; junction bases left unmatched: 10. The CDR3 is 16 residues long. CDR3 amino acids: CASRVTSGRAENEQYF. The CDR3 DNA reads as TGTGCCAGCAGAGTAACTAGCGGGAGGGCCGAAAACGAGCAGTACTTC.

V usage is TRBV10-3 and J usage is TRBJ1-6, with a tentative D call TRBD1 (6 bases). V dropped 7 bases and J dropped 8 bases, with 12 bases sitting between them. The CDR3 totals 13 residues. Germline V CDR1 and CDR2: ENHRY, SYGVKD. This CDR3 is CAITGQRDSPLHF. The CDR3 bases are TGTGCCATCACCGGACAGCGGGATTCACCCCTCCACTTT.

This clonotype showed up just a few times. The chain couples TRBV7-9 to TRBJ1-1; TRBD1 is a possible D gene (5 bases). The CDR3 is 15 residues long. CDR1 SEHNR and CDR2 FQNEAQ come from the germline V gene (reference sequence). V lost 4 bases to trimming and J lost 7 bases, with 19 bases between them. The chain's CDR3 is CASSWGPGGRGEAFF. In DNA form, the CDR3 reads TGTGCCAGCAGCTGGGGCCCCGGTGGTCGGGGTGAAGCTTTCTTT.

CDR3 in DNA: TGTGCCAGCAGACCCGCCCGGGATACGCAGTATTTT. Amino acid sequence: CASRPARDTQYF. The rearrangement links TRBV7-8 to TRBJ2-3; D is undetermined. Germline V CDR1 and CDR2: SGHVS, FQNEAQ. This CDR3 has 12 residues. V dropped 6 bases and J dropped 6 bases, with 10 bases sitting between them. The whole variable domain, filled in from reference TRBV7-8 and TRBJ2-3, reads GAGVSQSPRYKVAKRGQDVALRCDPISGHVSLFWYQQALGQGPEFLTYFQNEAQLDKSGLPSDRFFAERPEGSVSTLKIQRTQQEDSAVYLCASRPARDTQYFGPGTRLTVL.

This clonotype has ten or more counts. The CDR3 spells CSATRSRVPYNEQFF. DNA for the CDR3: TGCAGCGCCACAAGATCTAGGGTGCCCTACAATGAGCAGTTCTTC. The rearrangement links TRBV29-1 to TRBJ2-1; D remains ambiguous. The CDR3 extends over 15 amino acids. Germline loops: CDR1 SQVTM, CDR2 ANQGSEA. V lost 7 bases, J lost 2 bases, and 18 bases lay in between.

In its sample, this clonotype was seen many times. The chain uses TRBV12-3 or TRBV12-4 and TRBJ1-3; D ambiguous. This CDR3 is built from 15 residues. Deletions cut 3 bases from V and 0 bases from J, with 9 bases between. CDR3 loop: CASSFRRSSGNTIYF. The CDR3 bases are TGTGCCAGCAGTTTTAGGCGGAGCTCTGGAAACACCATATATTTT.

The chain links TRBV20-1 to TRBJ1-1; TRBD1 is a possible D gene (5 bases). The CDR3 is 15 amino acids. V was clipped by 6 bases and J by 5 bases, with 22 bases between them. The V gene's germline CDR1 is DFQATT and CDR2 SNEGSKA (reference sequence). CDR3 region: CSAPRLDGGRTEAFF. CDR3 in DNA: TGCAGTGCCCCAAGGCTTGATGGGGGTCGGACTGAAGCTTTCTTT.

This clonotype was detected a few times. CDR3: CASSQAGWNTEAFF. The DNA of the CDR3 is TGTGCCAGCTCACAGGCAGGGTGGAACACTGAAGCTTTCTTT. J is TRBJ1-1 and V is TRBV18, with a weak D call TRBD1 (5 bases). The CDR3 sequence is 14 residues long. Trimming left V 4 bases short and J 1 base short, with 10 bases between. CDR1 and CDR2 (germline): KGHSH, LQKENI.

This clonotype has only a few counts. The V call is TRBV6-1, the J call TRBJ1-2, with unresolved D. Trimming stripped 5 bases from V and 4 bases from J, with 11 bases between. This CDR3 spans 13 amino acids. Germline V gives CDR1 MNHNS, CDR2 SASEGT. In DNA form, the CDR3 reads TGTGCCAGCAGTCATGGTGGTGGCTATGGCTACACCTTC. Its protein product is CASSHGGGYGYTF.

In this sample, this clonotype turned up a few times. J is TRBJ1-5 and V is TRBV25-1, with D tentatively TRBD1 (5 bases). Germline V gene sequence: CDR1 MGHDK, CDR2 SYGVNS. This CDR3 has 15 amino acids. With 5 bases removed from V and 5 bases from J, the gap between germline ends came to 16 bases. The CDR3 DNA sequence: TGTGCCAGCAGTTCCGGGGCTGGGGTGGATCAGCCCCAGCATTTT. Its translation is CASSSGAGVDQPQHF.

This clonotype has just a few counts. The chain is built from TRBV20-1 and TRBJ2-5; possibly TRBD1 for D (5 bases). CDR3 length: 12 amino acids. CDR1 and CDR2 from the germline V gene are DFQATT and SNEGSKA (reference sequence). For the CDR3, the DNA is TGCAGCCCACTCCGACAGACCCAGACCCAGTACTTC. It yields the protein CSPLRQTQTQYF.

Comment on this clonotype: Germline is not matched at one junction end, which may reflect a read error. The gene calls are TRBV5-1 and TRBJ2-1, with 9 bases matching TRBD1. The CDR3 loop spans 16 amino acids. The V gene's germline CDR1 is SGHRS and CDR2 YFSETQ. The CDR3, as DNA: TGCGCCAGCAGCTGGGAGGGACAGGGTAATAACAATGGGCAGTTCTTC. It codes for CASSWEGQGNNNGQFF.

Turning to this clonotype: This clone may be a read error of a much larger clone one base away. The chain joins TRBV20-1 to TRBJ2-3; a weak D match, TRBD1 (6 bases). V lost 7 bases, J lost 1 base, and 15 bases lay in between. CDR3 length equals 14 residues. CDR1 is DFQATT and CDR2 is SNEGSKA in the germline V gene (reference sequence). This CDR3 reads CSVYRDRGTDTQYF. In DNA, the CDR3 is TGCAGTGTCTACAGGGATCGAGGCACAGATACGCAGTATTTT.

There are a few counts of this clonotype. V and J are TRBV6-2 or TRBV6-3 and TRBJ2-7; a possible D gene is TRBD2 (6 bases). The length of the CDR3 is 16 residues. Trimming removed 5 bases from V and 5 bases from J, with 22 bases in between. Germline V gene data show CDR1 as MNHEY and CDR2 as SVGEGT. This CDR3 is CASSLRTRGSGDEQYF. The CDR3 nucleotides are TGTGCCAGCAGTCTCAGGACAAGGGGCTCGGGGGACGAGCAGTACTTC.

This clonotype was seen a handful of times. The gene calls are TRBV20-1 and TRBJ2-7, with TRBD1 as a possible D gene (6 bases). The V end was cut by 4 bases, the J end by 5 bases, with 12 bases between. Germline V CDR1 and CDR2: DFQATT, SNEGSKA (reference sequence). This CDR3 spans 12 amino acids. In DNA, the CDR3 is TGCAGTGCTAACAACAGGGACCACGAGCAGTACTTC. It encodes CSANNRDHEQYF.

This chain connects TRBV29-1 to TRBJ1-1; D possibly corresponds to TRBD1 (5 bases). The germline V gene has CDR1 SQVTM and CDR2 ANQGSEA. CDR3 size: 13 residues. Deletions cut 5 bases from V and 4 bases from J, with 14 bases between. This chain's CDR3 is CSVRYRMATEAFF. The CDR3 nucleotides are TGCAGCGTTCGATACAGGATGGCCACTGAAGCTTTCTTT.

This clonotype was seen a handful of times. This sequence joins TRBV15 and TRBJ2-1; D might be TRBD2 (5 bases). The ends were cut back, 8 bases at V and 7 bases at J, with 15 bases in the middle. CDR1 LNHNV and CDR2 YYDKDF come from the germline V gene (reference sequence). The CDR3 is 13 residues long. The CDR3 is CATGRTEVNEQFF. Here the CDR3 DNA reads TGTGCCACCGGTCGGACTGAAGTGAATGAGCAGTTCTTC.

This clonotype has just a few counts. V gene TRBV10-3 combines with J gene TRBJ2-7; possibly TRBD1 for D (5 bases). The V gene lost 10 bases and the J gene lost 3 bases, with 13 bases spanning the gap. Per germline, CDR1 ENHRY and CDR2 SYGVKD. The CDR3 covers 12 residues. The CDR3 DNA reads TGTGCCACCCAGGGCCCAAACTACGAGCAGTACTTC. Protein sequence: CATQGPNYEQYF.

This clonotype was observed at least ten times. The CDR3 DNA reads as TGCAGTGCTGGACGGACAGGGGGCTGGGAGACCCAGTACTTC. Translated, it gives CSAGRTGGWETQYF. This chain uses TRBV20-1 with TRBJ2-5; 11 positions match TRBD1. The CDR3 spans 14 residues. CDR1 DFQATT and CDR2 SNEGSKA come from the germline V gene (reference sequence). The V and J ends lost 5 bases and 5 bases, in that order; junction bases with no gene match: 7.

CDR3 in amino acids: CASSVVGGDYNEQFF. CDR3 sequence (DNA): TGTGCCAGCAGCGTAGTAGGGGGGGATTACAATGAGCAGTTCTTC. V usage is TRBV9 and J usage is TRBJ2-1, with a weak D call TRBD2 (7 bases). V was clipped by 0 bases and J by 4 bases, with 11 bases between them. Germline lookup yields CDR1 SGDLS and CDR2 YYNGEE. The CDR3 spans 15 residues.

With regard to this clonotype: The junction shows a germline mismatch at one end, possibly a read error. V usage is TRBV29-1 and J usage is TRBJ2-2, with 7 positions matching TRBD1. CDR1 is SQVTM and CDR2 is ANQGSEA in the germline V gene. The CDR3 sequence is 13 residues long. CDR3 region: CSVDRVNSGELFF. The CDR3, as DNA: TGCAGCGTAGACAGGGTAAACAGCGGGGAGCTGTTTTTT.

V gene TRBV20-1 combines with J gene TRBJ2-1; TRBD1 or TRBD2 may be the D gene (5 bases each). This CDR3 is 17 amino acids long. In germline, CDR1 is DFQATT, CDR2 SNEGSKA (reference sequence). With 1 base removed from V and 0 bases from J, the gap between germline ends came to 16 bases. The CDR3 region has the DNA TGCAGTGCTAGAGTTGTCTCAGGGAGAAGCTCCTACAATGAGCAGTTCTTC. The encoded protein is CSARVVSGRSSYNEQFF.